This TCR beta chain was sequenced for a study of blood T cells in healthy people across ages. V lost 0 bases to trimming and J lost 9 bases; unmatched junction nucleotides: 10. The CDR3 length is 16 residues. As to this clonotype: Its antigen is not known.

Roughly 10 milliliters of peripheral blood were drawn from each donor. A sample-barcoded 5' primer and a J-beta primer mix were used in a second PCR of roughly 7 to 11 cycles. From the 5' RACE reads, TCRdb called clonotypes with MiXCR, one entry per CDR3 protein. The repertoire holds around 1.5 million distinct CDR3 sequences, about 32% seen once, with about 11% in the top ten. Findings and caveats of the study: From one million sequenced T cells, diversity estimates were lower bounds. It was not possible, with unsorted PBMCs, to conclusively compare naive and antigen-experienced cells. Older age went with lower TCR beta diversity per million T cells, in a roughly linear way.

The source of this sequence is a young woman in good health. Sequencing was done on a sample of blood. This chain connects TRBV12-3 or TRBV12-4 to TRBJ2-1; 8 nucleotides agree with TRBD2. In DNA form, the CDR3 reads TGTGCCAGCAGTTTAGCATCCGGGAGGGAGGGCCCTGAGCAGTTCTTC. This translates into CASSLASGREGPEQFF.